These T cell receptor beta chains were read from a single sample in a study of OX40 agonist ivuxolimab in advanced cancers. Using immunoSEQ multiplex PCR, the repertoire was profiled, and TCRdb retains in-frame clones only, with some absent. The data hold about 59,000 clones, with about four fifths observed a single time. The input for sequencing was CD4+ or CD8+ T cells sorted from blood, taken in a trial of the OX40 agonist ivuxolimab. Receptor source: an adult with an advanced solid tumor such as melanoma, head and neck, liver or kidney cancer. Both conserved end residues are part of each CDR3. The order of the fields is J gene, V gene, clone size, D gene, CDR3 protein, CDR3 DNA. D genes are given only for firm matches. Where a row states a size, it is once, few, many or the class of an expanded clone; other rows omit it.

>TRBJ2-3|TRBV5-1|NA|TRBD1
CASSLAGTEDTQYF
TGCGCCAGCAGCTTGGCCGGGACAGAGGATACGCAGTATTTT
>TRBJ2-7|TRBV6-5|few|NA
CASSYGVTYEQYF
TGTGCCAGCAGTTACGGGGTCACCTACGAGCAGTACTTC
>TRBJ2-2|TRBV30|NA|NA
CAWRQENTGELFF
TGTGCCTGGCGACAGGAGAACACCGGGGAGCTGTTTTTT
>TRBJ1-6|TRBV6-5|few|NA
CASSYEGGIRNSPLHF
TGTGCCAGCAGTTATGAGGGGGGTATACGGAATTCACCCCTCCACTTT
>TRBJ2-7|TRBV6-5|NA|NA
CASSPTGSYEQYF
TGTGCCAGCAGTCCGACAGGCTCCTACGAGCAGTACTTC
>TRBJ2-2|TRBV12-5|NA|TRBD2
CASGRGLAGRTGELFF
TGTGCTAGTGGTAGAGGACTAGCGGGGAGGACCGGGGAGCTGTTTTTT
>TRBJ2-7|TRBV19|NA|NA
CASRKTETYEQYF
TGTGCCAGTAGAAAGACAGAGACCTACGAGCAGTACTTC
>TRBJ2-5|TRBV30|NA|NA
CAWSVNMETQYF
TGTGCCTGGAGTGTTAATATGGAGACCCAGTACTTC
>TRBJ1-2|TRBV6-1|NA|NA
CASSEREYGGYGYTF
TGTGCCAGCAGTGAAAGGGAATATGGGGGATATGGCTACACCTTC
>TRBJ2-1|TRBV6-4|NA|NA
CASSDGQDNEQFF
TGTGCCAGCAGTGACGGGCAGGACAATGAGCAGTTCTTC
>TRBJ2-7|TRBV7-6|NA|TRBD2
CASSLRLARDEQYF
TGTGCCAGCAGCCTGAGACTAGCAAGGGACGAGCAGTACTTC
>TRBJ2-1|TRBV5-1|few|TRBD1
CASSPGQTTYNEQFF
TGCGCCAGCAGCCCGGGACAGACCACCTACAATGAGCAGTTCTTC
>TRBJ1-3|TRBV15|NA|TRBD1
CATSPEGQISGNTIYF
TGTGCCACCAGCCCGGAGGGACAGATCTCTGGAAACACCATATATTTT
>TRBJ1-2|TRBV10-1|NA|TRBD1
CASSATGGYGYTF
TGCGCCAGCAGTGCTACAGGGGGCTATGGCTACACCTTC
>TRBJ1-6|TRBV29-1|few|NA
CSVEDRGPTPSSYNSPLHF
TGCAGCGTTGAAGATCGGGGTCCAACGCCTAGCTCCTATAATTCACCCCTCCACTTT
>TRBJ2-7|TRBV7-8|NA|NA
CASNSGPYYEQYF
TGTGCCAGTAATTCCGGACCATACTACGAGCAGTACTTC
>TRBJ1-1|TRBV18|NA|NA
CASSSVGGNTEAFF
TGTGCCAGCTCATCCGTGGGGGGGAACACTGAAGCTTTCTTT
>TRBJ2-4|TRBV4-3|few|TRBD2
CASSPVAGAQLAAKNIQYF
TGCGCCAGCAGCCCCGTAGCGGGGGCCCAATTGGCGGCCAAAAACATTCAGTACTTC
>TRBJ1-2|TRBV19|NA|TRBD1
CASTRDRDRGFGYTF
TGTGCCAGTACCCGTGATCGGGACAGGGGGTTTGGCTACACCTTC
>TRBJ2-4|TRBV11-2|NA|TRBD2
CASSIGAGGIAKNIQYF
TGTGCCAGCAGCATCGGCGCGGGGGGAATAGCCAAAAACATTCAGTACTTC
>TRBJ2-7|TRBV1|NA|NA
CTSSSRDHQAHEQYF
TGCACCAGCAGCTCCCGGGACCACCAAGCTCACGAGCAGTACTTC
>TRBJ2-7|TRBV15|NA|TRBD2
CATSLGLAGAYEQYF
TGTGCCACCAGCCTAGGACTAGCGGGAGCTTACGAGCAGTACTTC
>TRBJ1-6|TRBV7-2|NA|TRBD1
CASSQIGQGNSPLHF
TGTGCCAGCAGCCAAATCGGACAGGGGAATTCACCCCTCCACTTT
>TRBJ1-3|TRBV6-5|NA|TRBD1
CASSYSGTGSGNTIYF
TGTGCCAGCAGTTACTCAGGGACAGGCTCTGGAAACACCATATATTTT
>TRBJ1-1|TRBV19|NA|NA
CASSRANTEAFF
TGTGCCAGTAGCCGGGCGAACACTGAAGCTTTCTTT
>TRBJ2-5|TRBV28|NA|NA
CASSLRGPGTQYF
TGTGCCAGCAGTTTGAGGGGACCAGGGACCCAGTACTTC
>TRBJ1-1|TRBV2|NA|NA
CASSEVVNTEAFF
TGTGCCAGCAGTGAAGTGGTCAACACTGAAGCTTTCTTT
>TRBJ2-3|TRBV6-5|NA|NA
CASSYYQGSDTQYF
TGTGCCAGCAGTTACTATCAGGGATCAGATACGCAGTATTTT
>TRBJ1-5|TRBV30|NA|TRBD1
CAWCHRGYNQPQHF
TGTGCCTGGTGCCACAGGGGATACAATCAGCCCCAGCATTTT
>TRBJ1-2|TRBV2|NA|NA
CASSETGRGGYTF
TGTGCCAGCAGTGAAACAGGCCGCGGGGGCTACACCTTC
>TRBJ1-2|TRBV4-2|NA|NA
CASSLPGRQVGYTF
TGTGCCAGCAGCCTCCCGGGACGCCAGGTTGGCTACACCTTC
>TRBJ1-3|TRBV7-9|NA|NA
CASSHQGTGPGNTIYF
TGTGCCAGCAGCCACCAGGGTACAGGGCCTGGAAACACCATATATTTT
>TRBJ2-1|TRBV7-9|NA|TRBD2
CASSWTSGNNEQFF
TGTGCCAGCAGCTGGACTAGCGGGAACAATGAGCAGTTCTTC
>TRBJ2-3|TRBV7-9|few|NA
CASSPRTDTQYF
TGTGCCAGCAGCCCCCGCACAGATACGCAGTATTTT
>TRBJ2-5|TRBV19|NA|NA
CASSPNWGSQETQYF
TGTGCCAGTAGTCCTAATTGGGGGAGCCAAGAGACCCAGTACTTC
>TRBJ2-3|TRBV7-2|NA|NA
CASSLDHGRADTQYF
TGTGCCAGCAGCTTAGACCATGGGCGAGCAGATACGCAGTATTTT
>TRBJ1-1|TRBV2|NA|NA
CASTPTEGMAFF
TGTGCCAGCACCCCTACAGAGGGGATGGCTTTCTTT
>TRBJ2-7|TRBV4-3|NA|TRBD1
CASSQLTGTGGTEQYF
TGCGCCAGCAGCCAATTGACCGGGACAGGGGGTACAGAGCAGTACTTC
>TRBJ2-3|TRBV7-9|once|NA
CASSPLPMLSTDTQYF
TGTGCCAGCAGCCCCCTACCCATGCTCAGCACAGATACGCAGTATTTT
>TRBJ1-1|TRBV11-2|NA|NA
CASSFEAGDAFF
TGTGCCAGCAGCTTTGAGGCAGGGGATGCTTTCTTT
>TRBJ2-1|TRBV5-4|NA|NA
CATSRDRYNEQFF
TGTGCCACGTCCCGGGACCGGTACAATGAGCAGTTCTTC
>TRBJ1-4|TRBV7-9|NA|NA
CASSFGGTNEKLFF
TGTGCCAGCAGCTTCGGGGGGACTAATGAAAAACTGTTTTTT
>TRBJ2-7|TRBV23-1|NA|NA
CASSPPSDSSYEQYF
TGCGCCAGCAGTCCCCCCAGCGACAGCTCCTACGAGCAGTACTTC
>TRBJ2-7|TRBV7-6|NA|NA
CASSPRELARYYEQYF
TGTGCCAGCAGCCCCCGGGAGCTAGCGCGCTACTACGAGCAGTACTTC
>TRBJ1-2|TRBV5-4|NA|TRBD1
CASSLGQLYDYTF
TGTGCCAGCAGCCTGGGACAGTTGTACGACTACACCTTC
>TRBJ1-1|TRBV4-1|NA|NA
CASSQDSSLRGAFF
TGCGCCAGCAGCCAAGATTCCTCACTCCGGGGAGCTTTCTTT
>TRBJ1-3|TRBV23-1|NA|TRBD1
CASSQVGGRSGNTIYF
TGCGCCAGCAGTCAAGTAGGGGGCCGCTCTGGAAACACCATATATTTT
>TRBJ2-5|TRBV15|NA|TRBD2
CATSLGASGGRETQYF
TGTGCCACCAGCCTGGGGGCTAGCGGGGGGCGAGAGACCCAGTACTTC
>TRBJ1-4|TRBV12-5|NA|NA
CASGLVQGSTNEKLFF
TGTGCTAGTGGTTTGGTACAGGGCTCGACTAATGAAAAACTGTTTTTT
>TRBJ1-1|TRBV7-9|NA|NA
CASSLGPLGGQGRDAFF
TGTGCCAGCAGCTTAGGACCCCTAGGAGGGCAGGGTCGGGATGCTTTCTTT
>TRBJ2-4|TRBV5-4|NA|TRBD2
CASSEPVGGRNIQYF
TGTGCCAGCAGCGAACCCGTCGGGGGGAGAAACATTCAGTACTTC
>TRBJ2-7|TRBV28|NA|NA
CASSSGTFPNEQYF
TGTGCCAGCAGTTCCGGGACTTTTCCGAATGAGCAGTACTTC
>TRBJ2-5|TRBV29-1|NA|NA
CSVRRGGLGETQYF
TGCAGCGTCCGCCGTGGGGGCCTTGGGGAGACCCAGTACTTC